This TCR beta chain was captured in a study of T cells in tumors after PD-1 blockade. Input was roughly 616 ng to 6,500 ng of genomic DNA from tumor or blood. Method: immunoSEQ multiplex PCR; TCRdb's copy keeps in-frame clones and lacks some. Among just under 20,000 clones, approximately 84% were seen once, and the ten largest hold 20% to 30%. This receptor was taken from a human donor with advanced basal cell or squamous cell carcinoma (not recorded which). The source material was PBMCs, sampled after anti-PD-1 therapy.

CDR3 DNA sequence: TGTGCCAGCAGCCAAGATGGGGGCGGGAGGGCTGGTCAAGAGACCCAGTACTTC. Amino acid sequence: CASSQDGGGRAGQETQYF. The V gene is TRBV4-2, the J gene TRBJ2-5; 9 nucleotides match TRBD2. CDR3 size: 18 residues. Trimming cost V 0 bases and J 2 bases; bases outside gene matches: 10. Germline V gene lookup returns CDR1 LGHNA and CDR2 YNFKEQ.